The rows below give T cell receptor beta chains drawn from one sample of a study of OX40 agonist ivuxolimab in advanced cancers. Clones were sequenced by immunoSEQ multiplex PCR, and TCRdb holds only the in-frame ones, with some missing. The sample contains 70,000 or so clones, 91% of which appear only once. The sequencing here drew on CD4+ or CD8+ T cells sorted from blood, taken in a trial of the OX40 agonist ivuxolimab. All receptors come from an adult with an advanced solid tumor such as melanoma, head and neck, liver or kidney cancer. Each CDR3 is given with its conserved first and last residue. The order of the fields is clone size, J gene, V gene, CDR3 protein. Clone size is stated in some rows and not others, as once, few, many or a class when expanded.

. | TRBJ1-1 | TRBV27 | CASSLTGKSTEAFF
. | TRBJ2-2 | TRBV2 | CANSDSNTGELFF
. | TRBJ2-1 | TRBV7-2 | CASRLAGAPYNEQFF
. | TRBJ2-7 | TRBV21-1 | CASSKDLVRTVNRPDTYEQYF
. | TRBJ2-3 | TRBV6-4 | CASSDSTGGETDTQYF
. | TRBJ2-7 | TRBV5-8 | CASSPEQGHEQYF
. | TRBJ1-2 | TRBV28 | CASSPSPLLSGIMGYTF
. | TRBJ1-2 | TRBV4-1 | CASSPIGANYGYTF
. | TRBJ2-3 | TRBV7-3 | CASSQSPGGTDTQYF
. | TRBJ2-7 | TRBV4-1 | CASSQRVSYEQYF
. | TRBJ1-5 | TRBV12-5 | CASGLVQGDQPQHF
. | TRBJ2-7 | TRBV12-5 | CASGLNSYEQYF
. | TRBJ2-1 | TRBV7-3 | CASSRRVSGSGYNEQFF
once | TRBJ2-3 | TRBV27 | CASMVLAGPDTQYF
. | TRBJ1-6 | TRBV7-9 | CASSLTAPGNSPLHF
. | TRBJ1-2 | TRBV11-2 | CASRGPEYGYTF
. | TRBJ2-5 | TRBV11-2 | CASSPWDRGRKETQYF
. | TRBJ1-1 | TRBV19 | CASRALPSYANTEAFF
. | TRBJ2-1 | TRBV27 | CASSLQTTIYNEQFF
. | TRBJ2-7 | TRBV11-1 | CASSFSRGSAYEQYF
. | TRBJ2-7 | TRBV27 | CASSLKRENEQYF
. | TRBJ2-5 | TRBV28 | CASSFRVGLPQETQYF
. | TRBJ1-5 | TRBV6-1 | CASSEWQGNQPQHF
. | TRBJ2-1 | TRBV29-1 | CSVEFIGSRFSGEQFF
. | TRBJ1-5 | TRBV7-8 | CASSSFATGVVNQPQHF
. | TRBJ1-5 | TRBV19 | CASSPTFSANQPQHF
. | TRBJ2-1 | TRBV4-3 | CASSQDPISLASGRASYNEQFF
. | TRBJ2-1 | TRBV4-1 | CASSQPGLAYNEQFF
. | TRBJ2-7 | TRBV5-6 | CASSFRTGFNEQYF
. | TRBJ2-1 | TRBV19 | CASSMGTSGRYNEQFF
. | TRBJ2-7 | TRBV4-3 | CASSPEPGTSGRASYEQYF
once | TRBJ1-4 | TRBV11-2 | CASSFSATNEKLFF
few | TRBJ2-7 | TRBV7-2 | CASSLDSAYEQYF
. | TRBJ2-5 | TRBV11-2 | CASSLDEETQYF
. | TRBJ2-7 | TRBV28 | CASTLFDSSEQYF
. | TRBJ2-1 | TRBV7-9 | CASSPGLGNEQFF
. | TRBJ2-1 | TRBV5-1 | CASSPGLAGGNEQFF
. | TRBJ1-5 | TRBV9 | CASSETGVDQPQHF
. | TRBJ1-1 | TRBV27 | CASTRGPNTEAFF
. | TRBJ2-5 | TRBV6-6 | CASRGNQETQYF
. | TRBJ2-5 | TRBV2 | CASSETGVETQYF
. | TRBJ1-1 | TRBV7-6 | CASSFAGRGGAEAFF
. | TRBJ2-6 | TRBV5-6 | CASSREFGANVLTF
. | TRBJ2-5 | TRBV19 | CASSMRAGGVETQYF
few | TRBJ2-7 | TRBV7-9 | CASSLGVYEQYF
. | TRBJ2-1 | TRBV6-5 | CASSYGLAGGEQFF
. | TRBJ1-2 | TRBV4-3 | CASSQGFQLDYGNGYTF
. | TRBJ2-5 | TRBV28 | CASGNQGSAQETQYF
. | TRBJ2-1 | TRBV28 | CASFGREGYNEQFF
once | TRBJ2-7 | TRBV11-3 | CASSLTRGISYEQYF
. | TRBJ2-5 | TRBV28 | CASSGTDRRWRELAETQYF
. | TRBJ2-7 | TRBV4-1 | CASSHDRSYEQYF
. | TRBJ2-7 | TRBV27 | CASSLGARQGGEQYF
. | TRBJ1-3 | TRBV7-9 | CASSLALAQGGNTIYF
. | TRBJ2-6 | TRBV7-8 | CASSPGDASGANVLTF